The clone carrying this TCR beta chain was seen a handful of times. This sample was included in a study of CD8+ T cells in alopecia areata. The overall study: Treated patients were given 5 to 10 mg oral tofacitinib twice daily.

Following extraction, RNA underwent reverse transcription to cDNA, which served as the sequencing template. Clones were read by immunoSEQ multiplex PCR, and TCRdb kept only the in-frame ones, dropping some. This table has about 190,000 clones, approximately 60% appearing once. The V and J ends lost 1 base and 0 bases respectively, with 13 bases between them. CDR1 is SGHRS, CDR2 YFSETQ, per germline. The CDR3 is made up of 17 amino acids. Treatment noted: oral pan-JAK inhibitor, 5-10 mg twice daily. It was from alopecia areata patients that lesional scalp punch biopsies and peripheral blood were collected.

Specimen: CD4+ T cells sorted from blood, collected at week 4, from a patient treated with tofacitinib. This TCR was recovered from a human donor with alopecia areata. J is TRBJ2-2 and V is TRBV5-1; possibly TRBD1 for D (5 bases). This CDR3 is CASSLSGAGTNTGELFF. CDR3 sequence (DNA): TGCGCCAGCAGCTTGTCCGGCGCAGGGACGAACACCGGGGAGCTGTTTTTT.